Listed below are T cell receptor beta chains from one sample, sequenced in a study of HIV-infected patients and healthy controls. TCRdb reprocessed the 5' RACE reads with MiXCR, giving one entry per CDR3 protein. The sample includes some 20,000 distinct CDR3 sequences, less than 15% seen only once; the top ten take 11%. Material: blood. These receptors all come from an adult in good health. The CDR3 runs from the conserved cysteine through the conserved F or W. The order of the fields is clone size, V gene, D gene, J gene, CDR3 length, CDR3 DNA, CDR3 protein. A D gene is named only where the DNA matches it firmly. Size tells how often a clone was seen (once, few, many) or the class of an expanded clone, and some rows leave it out.

>many|TRBV7-2|NA|TRBJ1-1|18
TGTGCCAGCAGCTTAGCCCTCTTCGTGGGGGCCGAGAACACTGAAGCTTTCTTT
CASSLALFVGAENTEAFF
>medium-sized|TRBV27|TRBD1|TRBJ1-1|14
TGTGCCAGCAGTCCGGGACAGGGGGGGACTGAAGCTTTCTTT
CASSPGQGGTEAFF
>few|TRBV29-1|TRBD1|TRBJ1-4|12
TGCAGCGTGACAGGGCGTAATGAAAAACTGTTTTTT
CSVTGRNEKLFF
>NA|TRBV20-1|TRBD2|TRBJ2-2|16
TGCAGTGCTACTGACGGACTAGCGGGGGGCACCGGGGAGCTGTTTTTT
CSATDGLAGGTGELFF
>NA|TRBV5-4|NA|TRBJ2-2|15
TGTGCCAGCAGCTTTATGGGGTCCCGAACCGGGGAGCTGTTTTTT
CASSFMGSRTGELFF
>medium-sized|TRBV18|TRBD1|TRBJ1-1|20
TGTGCCAGCTCACCAGGACGACTTCACAGGGGGTCACCTCAGAACACTGAAGCTTTCTTT
CASSPGRLHRGSPQNTEAFF
>many|TRBV7-9|NA|TRBJ1-1|16
TGTGCCAGCAGCTTTGGATTCAAAACTCCCGGACAAGAAGCTTTCTTT
CASSFGFKTPGQEAFF
>many|TRBV7-9|NA|TRBJ2-3|13
TGTGCCAGCAGCCTCGGAGATATAGATACGCAGTATTTT
CASSLGDIDTQYF
>many|TRBV7-9|NA|TRBJ1-5|14
TGTGCCAGCCAGGGGCGAGGGAGCAATCAGCCCCAGCATTTT
CASQGRGSNQPQHF
>NA|TRBV5-1|TRBD1|TRBJ2-2|16
TGCGCCAGCAGCTTGATAGGGGGCGCAAGCACCGGGGAGCTGTTTTTT
CASSLIGGASTGELFF
>few|TRBV4-1|NA|TRBJ2-7|13
TGCGCCAGCAGCCACACGGACCCGCGGGAGCAGTACTTC
CASSHTDPREQYF
>many|TRBV9|TRBD1|TRBJ2-5|15
TGTGCCAGCAGCGTGCTCGGACAGGGGGCAGAGACCCAGTACTTC
CASSVLGQGAETQYF
>many|TRBV18|NA|TRBJ2-7|16
TGTGCCAGCTCACTCCTCCCTCGGGACGGATCCTACGAGCAGTACTTC
CASSLLPRDGSYEQYF
>few|TRBV6-2/TRBV6-3|TRBD1|TRBJ2-7|12
TGTGCTGTCGGGCAGGGGGCTTCCGAGCAGTACTTC
CAVGQGASEQYF
>many|TRBV12-3/TRBV12-4|NA|TRBJ2-1|15
TGTGCCAGCAGTCCCACCCCAATCTCCTACAATGAGCAGTTCTTC
CASSPTPISYNEQFF
>medium-sized|TRBV12-3/TRBV12-4|NA|TRBJ2-3|15
TGTGCCAGCAGTCTCAACACATGGAACACAGATACGCAGTATTTT
CASSLNTWNTDTQYF
>many|TRBV19|TRBD1|TRBJ2-2|18
TGTGCCAGTAAAAAGAAACCGGGACAGACCTTTCGAACCGGGGAGCTGTTTTTT
CASKKKPGQTFRTGELFF
>medium-sized|TRBV7-9|TRBD1|TRBJ1-1|15
TGTGCCAGCAGTTCCTGGGACAGGGTGAACACTGAAGCTTTCTTT
CASSSWDRVNTEAFF
>many|TRBV7-9|NA|TRBJ2-4|15
TGTGCCAGCAGCTTAACGGAGATAGCCAAAAACATTCAGTACTTC
CASSLTEIAKNIQYF
>NA|TRBV15|NA|TRBJ1-1|13
TGTGCCACCGGGATACAGGGGAACACTGAAGCTTTCTTT
CATGIQGNTEAFF
>NA|TRBV12-3/TRBV12-4|TRBD1|TRBJ2-7|14
TGTGCCAGCAGTTCCGGGACAGGTCTGTACGAGCAGTACTTC
CASSSGTGLYEQYF
>NA|TRBV20-1|TRBD1|TRBJ2-3|16
TGCAGTGCTAGGTTGACAAGGGGGCTCCTAATGGATACGCAGTATTTT
CSARLTRGLLMDTQYF
>medium-sized|TRBV7-2|NA|TRBJ1-3|13
TGTGCCAGCAGCTTAGAGAGGAGGGGGACCATATATTTT
CASSLERRGTIYF
>many|TRBV7-8|TRBD1|TRBJ2-7|15
TGTGCCAGCAGCCCGCGGACAGGCCTTTCCTACGAGCAGTACTTC
CASSPRTGLSYEQYF
>NA|TRBV6-5|NA|TRBJ2-3|16
TGTGCCAGCAGTTACTCGAGGTTTCAGGGCACAGATACGCAGTATTTT
CASSYSRFQGTDTQYF
>NA|TRBV19|NA|TRBJ1-1|16
TGTGCCAGTACCGACCCCCCAGGGGATACCAACACTGAAGCTTTCTTT
CASTDPPGDTNTEAFF
>medium-sized|TRBV10-3|NA|TRBJ2-7|14
TGTGCCATCAGTGAGTCGTGGCGGGCCTACGAGCAGTACTTC
CAISESWRAYEQYF
>NA|TRBV6-2/TRBV6-3|NA|TRBJ2-5|12
TGTGCCAGCAATTCCCGGACGAAGACCCAGTACTTC
CASNSRTKTQYF
>few|TRBV2|NA|TRBJ1-5|13
TGTGCCAGCAGCATAGATAGCAATCAGCCCCAGCATTTT
CASSIDSNQPQHF
>few|TRBV13|NA|TRBJ2-7|11
TGTGCCAGCAGCCTATCGAGGGAGCAGTACTTC
CASSLSREQYF
>medium-sized|TRBV20-1|NA|TRBJ1-1|16
TGCAGTGCTAGAGACCAACGGACGGGGATGGGGACTGAAGCTTTCTTT
CSARDQRTGMGTEAFF
>NA|TRBV7-9|TRBD1|TRBJ2-3|15
TGTGCCAGCGGCACCAGGGGGCCGAGCACAGATACGCAGTATTTT
CASGTRGPSTDTQYF
>NA|TRBV12-3/TRBV12-4|NA|TRBJ2-3|13
TGTGCCAGCAGTTTAGTCCGCACAGATACGCAGTATTTT
CASSLVRTDTQYF
>many|TRBV3-1|NA|TRBJ2-7|12
TGTGCCAGCAGCCAAGGTTGGTACGAGCAGTACTTC
CASSQGWYEQYF
>many|TRBV27|NA|TRBJ1-1|12
TGTGCCAGCAGTTACGGGACCACTGAAGCTTTCTTT
CASSYGTTEAFF
>medium-sized|TRBV29-1|NA|TRBJ2-1|14
TGCAGCGTCAAGGGGGGCCCCTCCTACAATGAGCAGTTCTTC
CSVKGGPSYNEQFF
>many|TRBV29-1|NA|TRBJ1-2|13
TGCAGCGTTGGGCGCGATCTTACTGATGGCTACACCTTC
CSVGRDLTDGYTF
>few|TRBV7-9|TRBD1|TRBJ2-1|16
TGTGCCAGCAGCCCTCAGGGACAGGGGATCATCAATGAGCAGTTCTTC
CASSPQGQGIINEQFF
>medium-sized|TRBV6-2/TRBV6-3|NA|TRBJ1-1|13
TGTGCCAGCAGTTATTATCGGGTCTCTCGAGCTTTCTTT
CASSYYRVSRAFF
>NA|TRBV28|NA|TRBJ2-3|15
TGTGCCAGCAGCTCTGCTATCTGGAGCACAGATACGCAGTATTTT
CASSSAIWSTDTQYF
>many|TRBV7-3|NA|TRBJ2-1|15
TGTGCCAGCAGCTTAACCCCCGGTTCCTACAATGAGCAGTTCTTC
CASSLTPGSYNEQFF
>many|TRBV6-5|NA|TRBJ2-6|14
TGTGCCACACGGTGGGGCTCTGGGGCCAACGTCCTGACTTTC
CATRWGSGANVLTF
>many|TRBV3-1|NA|TRBJ1-5|15
TGTGCCAGCAGCCAAGAAGTGGGCCCCAATCAGCCCCAGCATTTT
CASSQEVGPNQPQHF
>medium-sized|TRBV7-9|NA|TRBJ2-1|14
TGTGCCAGCAGCCCAGGGACGCCTTACAATGAGCAGTTCTTC
CASSPGTPYNEQFF
>many|TRBV20-1|TRBD1|TRBJ1-5|14
TGCAGTGCTAGCTCCGGGACAGGGAATGGGGCCCAGCATTTT
CSASSGTGNGAQHF
>few|TRBV5-1|NA|TRBJ2-3|14
TGCGCCAGCAGCTTGGCGGCTAGCGCAGATACGCAGTATTTT
CASSLAASADTQYF